The 4 T cell receptor beta chains in this list originate from one sample, sequenced in a study of blood T cell repertoires in COVID-19. Profiled with immunoSEQ multiplex PCR; TCRdb holds only in-frame clones, not every one. Among a few hundred thousand clones listed, 80% to 90% were seen once. Sequenced input: peripheral blood. The receptors here all came from a middle-aged man with acute or convalescent COVID-19.

This clone was counted ten times or more. J is TRBJ2-7 and V is TRBV21-1; TRBD1 is the table's D call and was not checked against the DNA. TRBV21-1 is termed a pseudogene. The CDR3 contains 13 residues. For the CDR3, the DNA is TGTGCCAGCAGCCGATCAGGGGTATACGAGCAGTACTTC. Translating gives CASSRSGVYEQYF.

Only one count was recorded for this clone. The chain is built from TRBV2 and TRBJ2-3, with D possibly matching TRBD1 (7 bases). Trimming took off 8 bases at V and 0 bases at J, with 15 bases between the two ends. CDR1 and CDR2 from the germline V gene are SNHLY and FYNNEI. The CDR3 spans 15 residues. CDR3 coding DNA: TGTGCCAGCGGCGGGACAGTGGCTAGCACAGATACGCAGTATTTT. Translated, it gives CASGGTVASTDTQYF. The full variable domain, rest sourced from reference TRBV2 and TRBJ2-3, is EPEVTQTPSHQVTQMGQEVILRCVPISNHLYFYWYRQILGQKVEFLVSFYNNEISEKSEIFDDQFSVERPDGSNFTLKIRSTKLEDSAMYFCASGGTVASTDTQYFGPGTRLTVL.

This chain uses TRBV7-9 with TRBJ2-7; D possibly corresponds to TRBD2 (5 bases). The V gene's germline CDR1 is SEHNR and CDR2 FQNEAQ (reference sequence). Trimming took 3 bases from V and 2 from J, leaving 11 bases between them. The CDR3 loop spans 14 amino acids. Here the CDR3 DNA reads TGTGCCAGCAGCTTTCGGGCGGGCGCCTACGAGCAGTACTTC. Amino acids: CASSFRAGAYEQYF.

DNA for the CDR3: TGTGCCAGCAGTTCCCAGGGCAGCCTTAACACCGGGGAGCTGTTTTTT. It specifies CASSSQGSLNTGELFF. The genes are TRBV6-6 and TRBJ2-2, with a weak D call TRBD1 (5 bases). CDR1 is MNHNY and CDR2 is SVGAGI in the germline V gene (reference sequence). The CDR3 has 16 amino acids. V lost 4 bases and J 2 bases, leaving 14 bases between the germline ends.